The entry below describes one T cell receptor beta chain. From germline, CDR1 is MGHRA and CDR2 YSYEKL. This CDR3 comprises 13 residues. Trimming took off 4 bases at V and 5 bases at J, with 11 bases between the two ends. The data derive from a study of cytotoxic CD8 clonotypes in ibrutinib-treated CLL. Clones were read by immunoSEQ multiplex PCR, and TCRdb kept only the in-frame ones, dropping some. This table has some 200,000 clones, roughly 79% appearing once. Sequenced here: PBMCs, sampled after 12 months of ibrutinib treatment. V usage is TRBV4-1 and J usage is TRBJ1-1, with unresolved D. This sequence originates from a human donor with chronic lymphocytic leukemia. The CDR3 DNA reads as TGCGCCAGCAGCCCGAACCCTAGTACTGAAGCTTTCTTT. It specifies CASSPNPSTEAFF.